This T cell receptor beta chain is from a study of blood T cell repertoires in COVID-19. On the study more broadly: COVID-19 samples from acute and convalescent phases originated in the United States, Italy and Spain. Nucleic acid was either cDNA or gDNA, and it came from T cells, B-cell-depleted T cells, or PBMCs.

In the study's own analysis: Estimation of nucleated cell counts was performed using reference gene primer amplification. Method: immunoSEQ multiplex PCR; TCRdb's copy keeps in-frame clones and lacks some. That table is the source of V, J and clone size, and D and trimming were worked out from the DNA. The table shows about 90,000 clones, with more than 70% occurring only once. Sequences were obtained from peripheral blood. The TCR originated in a human donor in a cohort sampled during active COVID-19.

The DNA of the CDR3 is TGTGCCAGTAGTACAAATACAGGGGGGGAGACTGAAGCTTTCTTT. Translating gives CASSTNTGGETEAFF. V is TRBV19 and J is TRBJ1-1, with TRBD1 matching 8 bases. This CDR3 comprises 15 residues. With 4 bases clipped from V and 5 bases from J, the junction kept 9 bases outside the gene matches. The germline V gene encodes CDR1 LNHDA and CDR2 SQIVND (reference sequence). Drawing the rest from reference TRBV19 and TRBJ1-1, the complete variable domain is DGGITQSPKYLFRKEGQNVTLSCEQNLNHDAMYWYRQDPGQGLRLIYYSQIVNDFQKGDIAEGYSVSREKKESFPLTVTSAQKNPTAFYLCASSTNTGGETEAFFGQGTRLTVV.